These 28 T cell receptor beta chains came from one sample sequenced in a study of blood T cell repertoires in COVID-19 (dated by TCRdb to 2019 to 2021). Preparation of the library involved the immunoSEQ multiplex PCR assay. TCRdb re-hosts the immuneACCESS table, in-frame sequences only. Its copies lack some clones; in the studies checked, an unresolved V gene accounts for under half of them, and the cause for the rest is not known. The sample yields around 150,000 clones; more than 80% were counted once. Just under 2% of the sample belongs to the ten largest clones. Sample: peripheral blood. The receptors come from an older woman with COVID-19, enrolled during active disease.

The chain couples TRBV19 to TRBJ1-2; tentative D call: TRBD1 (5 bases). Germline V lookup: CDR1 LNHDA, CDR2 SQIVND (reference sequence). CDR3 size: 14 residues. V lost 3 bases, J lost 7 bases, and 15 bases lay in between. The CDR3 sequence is CASSIPRAESGYTF. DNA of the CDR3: TGTGCCAGTAGTATTCCCAGGGCCGAAAGTGGCTACACCTTC.

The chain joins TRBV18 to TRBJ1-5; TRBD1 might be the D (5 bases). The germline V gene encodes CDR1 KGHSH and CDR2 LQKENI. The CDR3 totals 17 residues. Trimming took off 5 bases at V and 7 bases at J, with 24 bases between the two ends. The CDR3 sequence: CASSFSTLLGGEQPQHF. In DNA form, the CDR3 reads TGTGCCAGCTCATTTTCGACCCTACTGGGAGGGGAACAGCCCCAGCATTTT.

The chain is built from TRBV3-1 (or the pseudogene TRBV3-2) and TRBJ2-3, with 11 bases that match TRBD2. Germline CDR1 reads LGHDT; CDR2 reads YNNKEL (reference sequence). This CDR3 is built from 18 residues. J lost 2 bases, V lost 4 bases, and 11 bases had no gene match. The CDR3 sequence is CASSRMTSSGGNTDTQYF. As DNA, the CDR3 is TGTGCCAGCAGCCGAATGACTTCTAGCGGGGGGAACACAGATACGCAGTATTTT.

The CDR3 protein is CASSQDRVDEKLFF. The CDR3 DNA follows: TGTGCCAGCAGCCAAGATCGGGTGGATGAAAAACTGTTTTTT. The J gene is TRBJ1-4, the V gene TRBV4-2; D uncertain. The CDR3 sequence is 14 residues long. V dropped 0 bases and J dropped 6 bases, with 8 bases sitting between them. Germline values: CDR1 LGHNA, CDR2 YNFKEQ.

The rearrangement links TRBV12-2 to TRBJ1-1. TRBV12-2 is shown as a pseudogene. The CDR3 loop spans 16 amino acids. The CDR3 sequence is CASRLRGGRPNTEAFF. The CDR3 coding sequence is TGTGCAAGTCGCTTACGAGGAGGACGGCCGAACACTGAAGCTTTCTTT.

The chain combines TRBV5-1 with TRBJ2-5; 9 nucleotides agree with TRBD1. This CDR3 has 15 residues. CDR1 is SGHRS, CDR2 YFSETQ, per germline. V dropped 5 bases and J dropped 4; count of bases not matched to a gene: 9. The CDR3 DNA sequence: TGCGCCAGCAGGGATACAGGGGGCGCAGCAGAGACCCAGTACTTC. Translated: CASRDTGGAAETQYF.

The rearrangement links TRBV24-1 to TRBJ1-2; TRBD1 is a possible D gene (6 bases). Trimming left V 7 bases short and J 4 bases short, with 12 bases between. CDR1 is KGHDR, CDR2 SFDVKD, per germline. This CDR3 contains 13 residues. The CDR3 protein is CATSPGASYGYTF. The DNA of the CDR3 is TGTGCCACCAGCCCAGGGGCTTCCTATGGCTACACCTTC.

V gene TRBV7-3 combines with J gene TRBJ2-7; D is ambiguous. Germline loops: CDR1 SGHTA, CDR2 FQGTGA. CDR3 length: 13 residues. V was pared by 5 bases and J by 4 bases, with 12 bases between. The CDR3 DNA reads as TGTGCCAGCAGCCTTGGAGCGTCATACGAGCAGTACTTC. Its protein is CASSLGASYEQYF.

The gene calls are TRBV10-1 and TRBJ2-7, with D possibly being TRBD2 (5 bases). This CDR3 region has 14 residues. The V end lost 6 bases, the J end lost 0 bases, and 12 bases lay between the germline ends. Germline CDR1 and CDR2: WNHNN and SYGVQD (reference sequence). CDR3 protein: CASRPDYFSYEQYF. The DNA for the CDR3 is TGCGCCAGCAGACCAGACTACTTCTCCTACGAGCAGTACTTC.

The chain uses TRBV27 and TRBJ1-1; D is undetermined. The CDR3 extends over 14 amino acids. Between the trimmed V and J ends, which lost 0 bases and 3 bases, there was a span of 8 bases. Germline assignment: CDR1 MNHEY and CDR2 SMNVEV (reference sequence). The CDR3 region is CASSLSGPYTEAFF. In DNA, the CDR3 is TGTGCCAGCAGTTTATCCGGTCCTTACACTGAAGCTTTCTTT.

This chain's CDR3 is CASSQDRARLGTGELFF. CDR3 DNA: TGTGCCAGCTCACAAGACAGGGCTCGTTTGGGCACCGGGGAGCTGTTTTTT. The V call is TRBV18, the J call TRBJ2-2; 7 nucleotides agree with TRBD1. Germline V gene sequence: CDR1 KGHSH, CDR2 LQKENI. This CDR3 region has 17 residues. J gave up 4 bases and V 4 bases, and 12 bases lay outside the gene matches.

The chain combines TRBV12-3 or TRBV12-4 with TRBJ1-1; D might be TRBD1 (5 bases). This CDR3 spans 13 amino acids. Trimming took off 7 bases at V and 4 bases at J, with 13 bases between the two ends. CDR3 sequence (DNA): TGTGCCAGCACCGGCGGGGCCGTCACTGAAGCTTTCTTT. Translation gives CASTGGAVTEAFF.

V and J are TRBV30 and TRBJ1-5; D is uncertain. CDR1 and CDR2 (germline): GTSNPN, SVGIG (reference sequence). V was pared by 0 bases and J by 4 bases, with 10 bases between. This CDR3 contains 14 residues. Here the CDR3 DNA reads TGTGCCTGGAGTGTAAGCAGGATGAATCAGCCCCAGCATTTT. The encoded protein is CAWSVSRMNQPQHF.

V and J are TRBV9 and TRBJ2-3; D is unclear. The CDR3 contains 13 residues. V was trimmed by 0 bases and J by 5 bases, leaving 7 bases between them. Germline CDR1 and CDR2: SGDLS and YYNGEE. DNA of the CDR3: TGTGCCAGCAGCGTAGAACCAGTAGATACGCAGTATTTT. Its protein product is CASSVEPVDTQYF.

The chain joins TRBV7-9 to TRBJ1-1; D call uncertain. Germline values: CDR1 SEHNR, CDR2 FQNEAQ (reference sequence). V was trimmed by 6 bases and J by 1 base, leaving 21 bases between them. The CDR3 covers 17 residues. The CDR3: CASRPRAGEPRNTEAFF. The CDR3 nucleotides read TGTGCCAGCAGGCCACGGGCCGGGGAGCCCCGGAACACTGAAGCTTTCTTT.

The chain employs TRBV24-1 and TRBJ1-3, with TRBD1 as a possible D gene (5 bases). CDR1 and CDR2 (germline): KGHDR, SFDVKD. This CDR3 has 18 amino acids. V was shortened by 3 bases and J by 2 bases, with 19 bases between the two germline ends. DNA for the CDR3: TGTGCCACCAGTGATGTCAGGGCCCAAAGGTCTCCTGGAAACACCATATATTTT. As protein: CATSDVRAQRSPGNTIYF.

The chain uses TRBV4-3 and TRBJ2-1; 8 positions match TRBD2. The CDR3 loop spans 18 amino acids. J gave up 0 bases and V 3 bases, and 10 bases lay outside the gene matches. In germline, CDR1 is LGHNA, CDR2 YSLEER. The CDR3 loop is CASSHTPGLGSSYNEQFF. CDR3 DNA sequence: TGCGCCAGCAGCCATACTCCGGGACTAGGGAGCTCCTACAATGAGCAGTTCTTC.

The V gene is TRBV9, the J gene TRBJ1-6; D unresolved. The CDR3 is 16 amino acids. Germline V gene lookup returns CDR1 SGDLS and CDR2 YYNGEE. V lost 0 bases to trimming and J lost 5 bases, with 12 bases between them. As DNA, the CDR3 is TGTGCCAGCAGCGTAGGAGGAGGGAGGGATAATTCACCCCTCCACTTT. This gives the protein CASSVGGGRDNSPLHF.

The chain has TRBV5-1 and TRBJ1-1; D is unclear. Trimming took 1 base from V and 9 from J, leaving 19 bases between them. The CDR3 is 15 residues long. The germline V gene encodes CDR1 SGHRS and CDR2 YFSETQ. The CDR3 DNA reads TGCGCCAGCAGCTTGTTTGGGGAATCAGGCGGGAAAGCTTTCTTT. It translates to CASSLFGESGGKAFF. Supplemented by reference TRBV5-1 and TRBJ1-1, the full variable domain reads KAGVTQTPRYLIKTRGQQVTLSCSPISGHRSVSWYQQTPGQGLQFLFEYFSETQRNKGNFPGRFSGRQFSNSRSEMNVSTLELGDSALYLCASSLFGESGGKAFFGQGTRLTVV.

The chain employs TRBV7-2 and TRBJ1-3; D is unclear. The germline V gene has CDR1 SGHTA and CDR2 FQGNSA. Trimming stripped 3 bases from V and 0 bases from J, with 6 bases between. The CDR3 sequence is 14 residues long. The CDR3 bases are TGTGCCAGCAGCTTCACGGTCTCTGGAAACACCATATATTTT. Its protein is CASSFTVSGNTIYF.

The CDR3: CASSSVRDTNEKLFF. The CDR3, as DNA: TGCGCCAGCAGCTCGGTGCGGGACACTAATGAAAAACTGTTTTTT. This chain links TRBV4-1 with TRBJ1-4, with D possibly matching TRBD1 (5 bases). Germline V lookup: CDR1 MGHRA, CDR2 YSYEKL. V lost 5 bases, J lost 2 bases, and 12 bases lay in between. The CDR3 is 15 residues long.

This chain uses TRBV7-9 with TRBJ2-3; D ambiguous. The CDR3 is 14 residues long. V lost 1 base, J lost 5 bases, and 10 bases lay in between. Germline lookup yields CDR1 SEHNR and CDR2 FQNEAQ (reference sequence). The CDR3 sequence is CASSLDGLGDTQYF. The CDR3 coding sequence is TGTGCCAGCAGCTTAGATGGGCTGGGAGATACGCAGTATTTT.

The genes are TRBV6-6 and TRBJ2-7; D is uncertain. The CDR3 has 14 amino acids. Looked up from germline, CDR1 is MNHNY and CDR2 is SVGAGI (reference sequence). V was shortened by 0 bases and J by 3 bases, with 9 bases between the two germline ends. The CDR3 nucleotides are TGTGCCAGCAGTTACTCGGTTGTCAGCTACGAGCAGTACTTC. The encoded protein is CASSYSVVSYEQYF.

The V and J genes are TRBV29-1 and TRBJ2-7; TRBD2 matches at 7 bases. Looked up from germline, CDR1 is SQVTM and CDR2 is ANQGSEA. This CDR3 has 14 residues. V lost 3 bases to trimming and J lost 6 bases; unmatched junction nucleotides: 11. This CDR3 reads CSVEIGITGGEQYF. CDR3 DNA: TGCAGCGTTGAGATTGGAATTACGGGGGGCGAGCAGTACTTC.

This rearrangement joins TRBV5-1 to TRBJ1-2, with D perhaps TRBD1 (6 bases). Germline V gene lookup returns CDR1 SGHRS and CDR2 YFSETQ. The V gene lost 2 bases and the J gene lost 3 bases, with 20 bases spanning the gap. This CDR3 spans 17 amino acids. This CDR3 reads CASSLKLARRGDYGYTF. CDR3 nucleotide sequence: TGCGCCAGCAGCTTAAAATTAGCCCGCAGGGGAGACTATGGCTACACCTTC.

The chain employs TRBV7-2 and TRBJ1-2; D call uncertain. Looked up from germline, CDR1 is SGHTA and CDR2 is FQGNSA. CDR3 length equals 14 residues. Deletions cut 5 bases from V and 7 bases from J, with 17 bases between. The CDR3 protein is CASSTDGNYGGYTF. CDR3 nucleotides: TGTGCCAGCAGCACGGACGGGAACTATGGTGGCTACACCTTC. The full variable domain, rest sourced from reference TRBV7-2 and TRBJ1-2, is GAGVSQSPSNKVTEKGKDVELRCDPISGHTALYWYRQSLGQGLEFLIYFQGNSAPDKSGLPSDRFSAERTGGSVSTLTIQRTQQEDSAVYLCASSTDGNYGGYTFGSGTRLTVV.

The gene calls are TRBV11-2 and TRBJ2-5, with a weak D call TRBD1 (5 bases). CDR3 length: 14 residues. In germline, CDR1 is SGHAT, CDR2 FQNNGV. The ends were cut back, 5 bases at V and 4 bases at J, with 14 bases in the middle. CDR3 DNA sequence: TGTGCCAGCAGCCTGTCATTGGGGCCAGAGACCCAGTACTTC. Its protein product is CASSLSLGPETQYF.

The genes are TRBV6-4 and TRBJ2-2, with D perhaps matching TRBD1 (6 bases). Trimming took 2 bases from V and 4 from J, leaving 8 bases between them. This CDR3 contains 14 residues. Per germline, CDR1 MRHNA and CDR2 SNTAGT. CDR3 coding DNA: TGTGCCAGCAGTGACCAGGGGCGCACCGGGGAGCTGTTTTTT. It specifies CASSDQGRTGELFF.